This T cell receptor beta chain was obtained from a study of siplizumab effects on memory and regulatory T cells. Comment on this clone: The antigen is undetermined.

The CDR3 has 16 amino acids. Germline V gives CDR1 WSHSY, CDR2 SAAADI. Between the trimmed V and J ends, which lost 0 bases and 3 bases, there was a span of 12 bases. Clones were sequenced by immunoSEQ multiplex PCR, and TCRdb holds only the in-frame ones, with some missing. This sample yields 85,000 to 120,000 clones, of which approximately 90% are seen a single time; around 1.1% belongs to the top ten. General study findings and limits: An assignable naive or memory phenotype was lacking in roughly 80-97% of proliferating CD4+ or CD8+ clones. Proliferating Tregs in siplizumab cultures were never verified as suppressive.

The clonotype was recovered from a human donor in good health. The V gene is TRBV10-2, the J gene TRBJ2-1; D possibly corresponds to TRBD2 (6 bases). The sample comprised CD4+ T cells sorted from blood. The chain's CDR3 is CASSESWLANYNEQFF. The DNA for the CDR3 is TGCGCCAGCAGTGAGTCCTGGCTAGCGAACTACAATGAGCAGTTCTTC.